The clone carrying this T cell receptor beta chain was detected many times. What it recognizes is unknown. Time point indicated: newly diagnosed GD, antithyroid drugs for less than 3 months. Making the TCR library involved RNA that had been extracted from PBMCs. This sample stems from a study of regulatory T cells in long-lasting Graves disease. The V and J ends lost 2 bases and 8 bases, in that order; junction bases with no gene match: 4. Per germline, CDR1 SGHRS and CDR2 YFSETQ. CDR3 length equals 14 residues. Arm-PCR of CDR3 regions and iRepertoire HTBI primers were the basis on which TCR beta libraries were built. Authors' data handling: Samples collectively showed 60 to 75 TRBV and 14 TRBJ segments. TCRdb re-called the multiplex PCR reads with MiXCR, one entry per CDR3 protein. The V and J calls were determined by TCRdb, not by the authors. Of about 540,000 distinct CDR3 sequences listed, about 13% were seen once; the top ten hold under 10%.

Study-level findings and limits: Accuracy may have been reduced by the small sample size.

A further study also used this sample, focusing on T cells in Graves' hyperthyroidism and ophthalmopathy.

This clonotype was sampled from a man aged 25 to 45 with Graves disease. The chain uses TRBV5-1 and TRBJ2-7, with 13 bases lining up with TRBD2. This specimen was peripheral blood mononuclear cells (PBMCs), taken at new diagnosis, from a patient treated with antithyroid drugs. The CDR3 coding sequence is TGCGCCAGCAGCTTACTAGCGGGAGGGCCTCAGCAGTACTTC. Translated: CASSLLAGGPQQYF.